The 32 T cell receptor beta chains given below trace back to one sample, sequenced in a study of blood T cell repertoires in COVID-19. Repertoires were generated with immunoSEQ multiplex PCR, while TCRdb's copy carries only in-frame clones and drops some. The table records 35,000 to 50,000 clones, 83% of them present only once. The sample consisted of peripheral blood. Receptors originate from a woman of 80 years or more with acute or convalescent COVID-19.

V usage is TRBV5-6 and J usage is TRBJ2-2; perhaps TRBD1 as D (5 bases). CDR3 length: 16 amino acids. Trimming took off 0 bases at V and 4 bases at J, with 13 bases between the two ends. Germline CDR1 and CDR2: SGHDT and YYEEEE. The CDR3 region is CASSLVRQGSTGELFF. For the CDR3, the DNA is TGTGCCAGCAGCTTGGTTAGGCAGGGAAGCACCGGGGAGCTGTTTTTT. The full variable domain, completed using reference TRBV5-6 and TRBJ2-2, is DAGVTQSPTHLIKTRGQQVTLRCSPKSGHDTVSWYQQALGQGPQFIFQYYEEEERQRGNFPDRFSGHQFPNYSSELNVNALLLGDSALYLCASSLVRQGSTGELFFGEGSRLTVL.

The chain uses TRBV2 and TRBJ2-7; tentatively, D is TRBD2 (6 bases). The ends were cut back, 8 bases at V and 6 bases at J, with 17 bases in the middle. The germline V gene encodes CDR1 SNHLY and CDR2 FYNNEI. The CDR3 loop spans 13 amino acids. The CDR3, as DNA: TGTGCCAGCTTCGATGGGCGGGGTCGCGAGCAGTACTTC. Translating it yields CASFDGRGREQYF. The entire variable domain, with the rest obtained from reference TRBV2 and TRBJ2-7, is as follows: EPEVTQTPSHQVTQMGQEVILRCVPISNHLYFYWYRQILGQKVEFLVSFYNNEISEKSEIFDDQFSVERPDGSNFTLKIRSTKLEDSAMYFCASFDGRGREQYFGPGTRLTVT.

The V and J genes are TRBV6-2 or TRBV6-3 and TRBJ1-5; tentative D call: TRBD1 (6 bases). Trimming removed 6 bases at V and 10 bases at J, with 13 bases between. The CDR3 contains 12 residues. The germline V gene has CDR1 MNHEY and CDR2 SVGEGT. The CDR3 region has the DNA TGTGCCAGCAGCCAAGGGGGAAGTCCCCAGCATTTT. Protein product: CASSQGGSPQHF.

In this sample, this clone turned up a few times. The chain links TRBV7-8 to TRBJ1-3; no firm D call. Germline CDR1 reads SGHVS; CDR2 reads FQNEAQ. The length of the CDR3 is 16 residues. V was trimmed by 1 base and J by 0 bases, leaving 10 bases between them. CDR3 coding DNA: TGTGCCAGCAGCTTAGTGAGTCAAATCTCTGGAAACACCATATATTTT. It is translated as CASSLVSQISGNTIYF.

In this sample, this clone turned up once. The CDR3 spells CASNRGGTDTQYF. CDR3 sequence (DNA): TGTGCCAGTAACAGGGGAGGCACAGATACGCAGTATTTT. The gene calls are TRBV12-3 or TRBV12-4 and TRBJ2-3; 7 nucleotides agree with TRBD1. V gave up 9 bases and J gave up 1 base; unmatched junction bases: 4. This CDR3 is 13 amino acids long.

The chain recombines TRBV6-5 with TRBJ1-5; D remains ambiguous. Germline V lookup: CDR1 MNHEY, CDR2 SVGAGI. This CDR3 is built from 15 residues. Trimming removed 6 bases at V and 6 bases at J, with 18 bases between. Here the CDR3 reads CASRTPNSWSQPQHF. The CDR3 nucleotides are TGTGCCAGCAGAACCCCAAACTCATGGAGTCAGCCCCAGCATTTT.

This chain joins TRBV9 and TRBJ1-1; TRBD1 matches at 7 bases. J gave up 4 bases and V 1 base, and 4 bases lay outside the gene matches. CDR1 and CDR2 (germline): SGDLS, YYNGEE. The CDR3 spans 14 residues. The CDR3, as DNA: TGTGCCAGCAGCGTATCAGGGGGAAGCACTGAAGCTTTCTTT. It specifies CASSVSGGSTEAFF.

V usage is TRBV13 and J usage is TRBJ1-4; TRBD1 matches at 9 bases. Germline CDR1 reads PRHDT; CDR2 reads FYEKMQ (reference sequence). The CDR3 sequence is 16 residues long. J gave up 6 bases and V 5 bases, and 10 bases lay outside the gene matches. The CDR3 DNA follows: TGTGCCAGCAGCCCCCCCTGGGGGACAGGGCATGAAAAACTGTTTTTT. This gives the protein CASSPPWGTGHEKLFF.

The CDR3, as DNA: TGTGCCAGTCAGCAGGGCGTGAACACTGAAGCTTTCTTT. Protein: CASQQGVNTEAFF. The rearrangement uses TRBV7-8 and TRBJ1-1, with D perhaps TRBD1 (5 bases). Trimming left V 9 bases short and J 0 bases short, with 11 bases between. CDR1 and CDR2 from the germline V gene are SGHVS and FQNEAQ. The CDR3 runs 13 residues.

The chain links TRBV27 to TRBJ1-5, with TRBD1 matching over 8 bases. V trimming: 5 bases; J trimming: 5 bases; junction bases outside the gene matches: 5. This CDR3 contains 14 residues. The V gene's germline CDR1 is MNHEY and CDR2 SMNVEV (reference sequence). The CDR3, as DNA: TGTGCCAGCAGTCCCTGGACAGGGTATCAGCCCCAGCATTTT. This translates into CASSPWTGYQPQHF.

The chain is built from TRBV19 and TRBJ2-3, with 13 bases identical to TRBD2. The germline V gene encodes CDR1 LNHDA and CDR2 SQIVND (reference sequence). The J segment lost 2 bases and the V segment lost 8 bases, leaving 7 bases of the junction unmatched. CDR3 length: 16 residues. This CDR3 is CASRRLAGGSTDTQYF. CDR3 nucleotide sequence: TGTGCCAGTCGAAGACTAGCGGGGGGCTCCACAGATACGCAGTATTTT. The complete variable domain, with remaining parts taken from reference TRBV19 and TRBJ2-3, reads DGGITQSPKYLFRKEGQNVTLSCEQNLNHDAMYWYRQDPGQGLRLIYYSQIVNDFQKGDIAEGYSVSREKKESFPLTVTSAQKNPTAFYLCASRRLAGGSTDTQYFGPGTRLTVL.

The chain carries TRBV5-8 and TRBJ2-3, with a possible D match to TRBD2 (6 bases). The CDR3 contains 20 residues. V gave up 5 bases and J gave up 10 bases, with 38 bases separating them. Germline V lookup: CDR1 SGHTS, CDR2 YDEGEE. CDR3 sequence: CASRLFIIGSRGALRSSQYF. The CDR3 nucleotides read TGTGCCAGCAGACTCTTTATAATCGGTTCGCGCGGGGCTCTACGGTCTTCGCAGTATTTT.

This chain connects TRBV5-5 to TRBJ1-5; possibly TRBD1 for D (5 bases). Germline CDR1 is SGHKS and CDR2 is YYEKEE (reference sequence). This CDR3 spans 15 amino acids. Trimming removed 0 bases at V and 3 bases at J, with 10 bases between. CDR3 protein: CASSLAAGSNQPQHF. The DNA of the CDR3 is TGTGCCAGCAGCTTGGCCGCAGGGTCCAATCAGCCCCAGCATTTT.

This clone was seen only once. The rearrangement joins TRBV7-8 to TRBJ1-2, with D perhaps matching TRBD1 (6 bases). CDR3 size: 16 residues. V shed 6 bases and J shed 6 bases, with 23 bases lying between them. Germline V lookup: CDR1 SGHVS, CDR2 FQNEAQ. The CDR3: CASRGIQGPLRDGYTF. CDR3 DNA: TGTGCCAGCAGAGGCATACAGGGACCACTCCGGGATGGCTACACCTTC.

The chain joins TRBV11-2 to TRBJ2-1, with 9 bases lining up with TRBD2. Germline V CDR1 and CDR2: SGHAT, FQNNGV. This CDR3 is 16 amino acids long. Germline trimming cut 8 bases from V and 6 bases from J; bases unmatched to any gene: 14. CDR3 nucleotide sequence: TGTGCCAGCCGAGTGGGAGCCGGGACTAGCAGCAATGAGCAGTTCTTC. It codes for CASRVGAGTSSNEQFF.

This clone was seen a few times. The CDR3 region has the DNA TGTGCCAGTTCCAGGGGGCCGAACACTGAAGCTTTCTTT. This sequence encodes CASSRGPNTEAFF. The chain couples TRBV19 to TRBJ1-1, with TRBD1 identical over 8 bases. Germline V CDR1 and CDR2: LNHDA, SQIVND (reference sequence). This CDR3 region has 13 residues. J was trimmed by 1 base and V by 8 bases; bases with no gene match: 3.

The chain has TRBV4-2 and TRBJ1-2, with 12 bases identical to TRBD1. The CDR3 spans 18 residues. V lost 2 bases and J lost 6; bases outside the gene matches: 13. Germline values: CDR1 LGHNA, CDR2 YNFKEQ. The CDR3 bases are TGTGCCAGCAGCCAAAGAATGGGGACAGGGGGCGTTCAGGATGGCTACACCTTC. Its translation is CASSQRMGTGGVQDGYTF.

The chain couples TRBV7-2 to TRBJ2-7; 9 bases map to TRBD1. This CDR3 comprises 15 residues. V dropped 1 base and J dropped 3; count of bases not matched to a gene: 4. Germline V gene sequence: CDR1 SGHTA, CDR2 FQGNSA. The CDR3 nucleotides are TGTGCCAGCAGCTTAGTTATGGGACAGGGCTACGAGCAGTACTTC. It translates to CASSLVMGQGYEQYF. The complete variable domain, with remaining parts taken from reference TRBV7-2 and TRBJ2-7, reads GAGVSQSPSNKVTEKGKDVELRCDPISGHTALYWYRQSLGQGLEFLIYFQGNSAPDKSGLPSDRFSAERTGGSVSTLTIQRTQQEDSAVYLCASSLVMGQGYEQYFGPGTRLTVT.

The genes are TRBV25-1 and TRBJ2-7; 10 bases line up with TRBD1. The CDR3 totals 13 residues. The J segment lost 4 bases and the V segment lost 6 bases, leaving 3 bases of the junction unmatched. Germline V gene lookup returns CDR1 MGHDK and CDR2 SYGVNS. The CDR3 nucleotides are TGTGCCAGCAGGACAGGGGGCGGATACGAGCAGTACTTC. It translates to CASRTGGGYEQYF.

The chain is built from TRBV25-1 and TRBJ2-1; possibly TRBD1 for D (6 bases). Germline lookup yields CDR1 MGHDK and CDR2 SYGVNS. This CDR3 region has 14 residues. Trimming took 7 bases from V and 4 from J, leaving 14 bases between them. The CDR3 nucleotides read TGTGCCAGCAATTCCCAACAGGGTTACAATGAGCAGTTCTTC. This codes for CASNSQQGYNEQFF.

The chain is built from TRBV5-4 and TRBJ2-1; 10 positions agree with TRBD2. Germline V lookup: CDR1 SGHNT, CDR2 YYREEE (reference sequence). The CDR3 is made up of 15 amino acids. V dropped 4 bases and J dropped 4; count of bases not matched to a gene: 5. The CDR3 protein is CASSRSSGGYNEQFF. The CDR3 coding sequence is TGTGCCAGCAGCCGTTCTAGCGGGGGATACAATGAGCAGTTCTTC.

The CDR3 sequence is CASSPGLNTIYF. For the CDR3, the DNA is TGTGCCAGCAGCCCCGGGTTAAACACCATATATTTT. The rearrangement uses TRBV3-1 (or the pseudogene TRBV3-2) and TRBJ1-3, with D unclear. This CDR3 has 12 amino acids. V was cut by 4 bases and J by 6 bases, with 7 bases left in between. CDR1 and CDR2 (germline): LGHDT, YNNKEL (reference sequence).

The chain uses TRBV5-6 and TRBJ1-5; TRBD1 matches at 8 bases. The CDR3 contains 14 residues. The junction had 7 bases not matched to a gene; V was cut back by 4 bases and J by 7 bases. Germline-derived CDR1 and CDR2 are SGHDT and YYEEEE. For the CDR3, the DNA is TGTGCCAGCAGCCCAGGACAGGGAGGACAGCCCCAGCATTTT. It yields the protein CASSPGQGGQPQHF.

This clone showed up just a few times. The V call is TRBV2, the J call TRBJ1-4; the match to TRBD1 covers 11 bases. Germline V gene lookup returns CDR1 SNHLY and CDR2 FYNNEI. This CDR3 is 16 amino acids long. V was clipped by 2 bases and J by 7 bases; unmatched bases: 6. The CDR3 sequence: CASSELGQGASEKLFF. As DNA, the CDR3 is TGTGCCAGCAGTGAACTCGGACAGGGGGCTAGTGAAAAACTGTTTTTT.

The CDR3 DNA reads as TGTGCCAGCAGTGATCTCAGGGAGAACACTGAAGCTTTCTTT. Residues: CASSDLRENTEAFF. The chain uses TRBV25-1 and TRBJ1-1; perhaps TRBD1 as D (5 bases). The V end lost 3 bases, the J end lost 1 base, and 9 bases lay between the germline ends. This CDR3 comprises 14 residues. Germline-derived CDR1 and CDR2 are MGHDK and SYGVNS.

The chain carries TRBV18 and TRBJ1-1, with TRBD1 identical over 8 bases. Germline-derived CDR1 and CDR2 are KGHSH and LQKENI. V gave up 5 bases and J gave up 2 bases; unmatched junction bases: 7. The CDR3 runs to 15 residues. The CDR3: CASSDRTGLNTEAFF. The CDR3 coding sequence is TGTGCCAGCTCAGACCGGACAGGGCTCAACACTGAAGCTTTCTTT.

The chain carries TRBV3-1 (or the pseudogene TRBV3-2) and TRBJ2-7; a possible D gene is TRBD2 (5 bases). V lost 10 bases to trimming and J lost 0 bases, with 16 bases between them. The germline CDR1 and CDR2 sequences are LGHDT and YNNKEL (reference sequence). The CDR3 is made up of 14 amino acids. The CDR3, as DNA: TGTGCCACTAGCCGACACGCTGACTCCTACGAGCAGTACTTC. Protein product: CATSRHADSYEQYF.

V usage is TRBV30 and J usage is TRBJ1-6; D gene uncertain. The V gene's germline CDR1 is GTSNPN and CDR2 SVGIG (reference sequence). This CDR3 contains 13 residues. V was pared by 5 bases and J by 7 bases, with 12 bases between. CDR3 in amino acids: CAWGTQQNSPLHF. The CDR3 DNA follows: TGTGCCTGGGGCACCCAACAGAATTCACCCCTCCACTTT.

This clone was found a few times. The rearrangement links TRBV3-1 (or the pseudogene TRBV3-2) to TRBJ1-2; TRBD1 is a possible D gene (6 bases). This CDR3 has 15 residues. Trimming took off 3 bases at V and 0 bases at J, with 11 bases between the two ends. The germline CDR1 and CDR2 sequences are LGHDT and YNNKEL (reference sequence). CDR3 in amino acids: CASSHRGTANYGYTF. The CDR3 DNA reads as TGTGCCAGCAGCCACAGGGGTACAGCTAACTATGGCTACACCTTC.

The chain links TRBV10-1 to TRBJ2-1; 8 bases match TRBD2. V lost 2 bases, J lost 9 bases, and 6 bases stayed unmatched. Germline loops: CDR1 WNHNN, CDR2 SYGVQD (reference sequence). This CDR3 contains 14 residues. The CDR3 spells CASSELAGPFEQFF. CDR3 nucleotides: TGCGCCAGCAGTGAGCTAGCGGGCCCCTTTGAGCAGTTCTTC.

With regard to this clone: Different DNA sequences within this sample yield the same CDR3. The CDR3: CASSKLAGGRDEQFF. The DNA for the CDR3 is TGCGCCAGCAGCAAACTAGCGGGGGGGCGGGATGAGCAGTTCTTC. This rearrangement joins TRBV5-1 to TRBJ2-1; TRBD2 matches 13 bases. The V gene's germline CDR1 is SGHRS and CDR2 YFSETQ. Losses at the gene ends were 4 bases for V and 8 bases for J; bases not matched to a gene: 6. The CDR3 length is 15 residues.

This clone was seen once. The V and J genes are TRBV7-9 and TRBJ1-6, with D possibly TRBD1 on 5 matching bases. The CDR3 spans 14 residues. Deletions cut 4 bases from V and 11 bases from J, with 15 bases between. Germline values: CDR1 SEHNR, CDR2 FQNEAQ (reference sequence). CDR3 loop: CASSWGGEGAPLHF. The DNA of the CDR3 is TGTGCCAGCAGCTGGGGCGGGGAAGGTGCACCCCTCCACTTT.